This T cell receptor beta chain was obtained from a study of cytomegalovirus exposure and HLA in healthy donors. Study outcomes and limitations: A later analysis, which compared TCR beta chains of equal frequency, found the HLA-associated ones more clonally expanded.

Germline CDR1 is MNHNS and CDR2 is SASEGT. There are 14 residues in the CDR3. V lost 2 bases to trimming and J lost 5 bases, with 10 bases between them. Comment on this clone: Its matching antigen is unknown.

With 60 Vbeta and 13 Jbeta primers, the PCR was carried out. In the original workflow: There were about 80 million unique TCR beta chains by a later count, and approximately 11 million of them were shared. Profiling relied on immunoSEQ multiplex PCR, and the TCRdb table lists in-frame clones only, not all of them. V and J calls and clone size are as listed in that table; D and trimming were resolved from the DNA. The repertoire has some 200,000 clones, about 10% of them found once; the top ten carry 1% to 1.5%. The clonotype was recovered from a woman in her 30s in good health and CMV-seropositive. The sequenced sample consisted of PBMCs. The rearrangement joins TRBV6-1 to TRBJ1-3, with D possibly TRBD1 on 5 matching bases. CDR3 nucleotide sequence: TGTGCCAGCAGTGAAAATATGGACAGAAACACCATATATTTT. Translated: CASSENMDRNTIYF.